Listed below are T cell receptor beta chains from one sample, sequenced in a study of vaccination effects on CD4 cells after COVID-19. Their target antigens are unknown. Generated by immunoSEQ multiplex PCR, the TCRdb table keeps only in-frame clones and is missing some. The sample records about 80,000 clones, around 77% being singletons. The source was CD4+ T cells from PBMCs cultured with HCoV-OC43 spike peptides, collected after COVID-19 vaccination. The source is a human donor who received a COVID-19 vaccine. The CDR3 runs from the conserved cysteine through the conserved F or W. The D gene is left open where the match is weak. A clone size is listed for some rows: how often the clone was seen (once, few, many), or a class if it is expanded.

TGCGCCCCTGCTGGGGCGGATCAAGAGACCCAGTACTTC	CAPAGADQETQYF	-	TRBJ2-5	TRBV23-1	-
TGTGCCAGCAGCCCGAGGGGCAGGGGGAATACCGGGGAGCTGTTTTTT	CASSPRGRGNTGELFF	TRBD1	TRBJ2-2	TRBV6-2/TRBV6-3	once
TGTGCCAGCAGAACAGGGTATAATTCACCCCTCCACTTT	CASRTGYNSPLHF	-	TRBJ1-6	TRBV6-6	-
TGTGCCAGCTCACCTGCCGGGGGGGGCCTATGTCACTTC	CASSPAGGGLCHF	-	TRBJ1-2	TRBV18	-
TGTGCCAGCAGATCTAGCGGGGGGGCCACAGATACGCAGTATTTT	CASRSSGGATDTQYF	TRBD2	TRBJ2-3	TRBV6-4	-
TGTGCCAGCAGATCAGCAGATACGCAGTATTTT	CASRSADTQYF	-	TRBJ2-3	TRBV2	-
TGTGCCACCAGCAGAATCGGGACAGGGGGGAATGAGCAGTTCTTC	CATSRIGTGGNEQFF	TRBD1	TRBJ2-1	TRBV15	-
TGCGCCAGCAGCTTGGAAGCGCGAGGGTTCACTGAAGCTTTCTTT	CASSLEARGFTEAFF	-	TRBJ1-1	TRBV5-1	-
TGCGCCAGCAGTAGAGGGAACAATCAGCCCCAGCATTTT	CASSRGNNQPQHF	-	TRBJ1-5	TRBV23-1	-
TGTGCCAGCAGTTCCCCACAAAACATTCAGTACTTC	CASSSPQNIQYF	-	TRBJ2-4	TRBV12-3/TRBV12-4	-
TGTGCCAGCAGTTACTACGGCATGACAGGGGAAGGATCACCCCTCCACTTT	CASSYYGMTGEGSPLHF	TRBD1	TRBJ1-6	TRBV6-2/TRBV6-3	once
TGTGCCAGTGGGGACGGGAACACAGATACGCAGTATTTT	CASGDGNTDTQYF	-	TRBJ2-3	TRBV19	-
TGTGCCAGTAATCGTGGCGGGGGAATAGATACGCAGTATTTT	CASNRGGGIDTQYF	TRBD2	TRBJ2-3	TRBV19	-
TGTGCCAGCAGCGTAGCTGGGAGGGAACTTTATGGCTACACCTTC	CASSVAGRELYGYTF	-	TRBJ1-2	TRBV9	-
TGTGCCTGGACAGGATCTCGCAATGAGCAGTTCTTC	CAWTGSRNEQFF	-	TRBJ2-1	TRBV30	-
TGTGCCAGCAGCTCTCGACATCAGGGGGAGGAAGATACGCAGTATTTT	CASSSRHQGEEDTQYF	-	TRBJ2-3	TRBV11-3	-
TGCGCCAGCAGCAGTACAGGGGGCACTGAAGCTTTCTTT	CASSSTGGTEAFF	TRBD1	TRBJ1-1	TRBV5-1	-
TGTGCCAGCAGCGTACGTGAGGAGGGGTACTATGGCTACACCTTC	CASSVREEGYYGYTF	-	TRBJ1-2	TRBV9	-
TGTGCCAGCAGCTTGAGTATTCGGTCAGGTAGGAATCAAGAGACCCAGTACTTC	CASSLSIRSGRNQETQYF	-	TRBJ2-5	TRBV5-6	-
TGTGCCAGCAGCCCGAGTGCAACTAATGAAAAACTGTTTTTT	CASSPSATNEKLFF	-	TRBJ1-4	TRBV6-5	-
TGTGCCAGCAGTGCTGGGCAGGGGTACACCGGGGAGCTGTTTTTT	CASSAGQGYTGELFF	-	TRBJ2-2	TRBV2	-
TGTGCCAGCAGCTTGGGGACAGGGGGTTATGGCTACACCTTC	CASSLGTGGYGYTF	TRBD1	TRBJ1-2	TRBV5-6	-